The clone carrying this TCR beta chain has just a few counts. Its antigen is unidentified. The record originates from a study of graft-versus-host responses after intestinal transplantation. Overall study: Recipients received multivisceral, liver-intestinal, or isolated intestinal transplants. Induction using anti-thymocyte globulin, followed by tacrolimus and steroids for 2 to 4 years, was given to all recipients.

The protocol was immunoSEQ multiplex PCR, while the TCRdb copy is restricted to in-frame clones and leaves out a portion. The sample records approximately 97,000 clones, around 92% being singletons. Findings and limits, study-wide: Early post-transplant HvG declines tracked with peak circulating GvH clone levels.

The source is a human donor who was the organ donor for an intestinal transplant. The sequences come from unstimulated CD4+ T cells sorted from spleen or lymph node cells, collected before transplant.

CDR3 sequence: CASSRTGGLANYGYTF. CDR3 DNA: TGTGCCAGCAGCCGGACAGGGGGCTTAGCTAACTATGGCTACACCTTC. The chain carries TRBV28 and TRBJ1-2; 11 bases are shared with TRBD1. Germline-derived CDR1 and CDR2 are MDHEN and SYDVKM. The CDR3 spans 16 residues. J gave up 0 bases and V 6 bases, and 6 bases lay outside the gene matches.